This T cell receptor beta chain was observed in a study of CD8+ T cells in alopecia areata (dated by TCRdb to between 2017 and 2018). Background for the entire study: Treated patients were enrolled in an open-label pilot trial of oral tofacitinib, 5 to 10 mg twice daily, for moderate-to-severe alopecia areata. Tofacitinib-treated patients had biopsies at baseline and at 4 and 24 weeks of treatment, with a later scalp biopsy in several patients. RNA was extracted with the PAXgene miRNA kit for fixed scalp, the miRNeasy kit for PBMCs, and the RNeasy kit for mouse skin. Tofacitinib was given for 6 to 18 months, followed by 6 months of follow-up off drug to assess delayed response and recurrence. For the treated patients, the SALT score, which quantifies what percentage of scalp surface area is affected, served as the measure of disease severity. Clonality in the scalp was compared among normal scalp (n=4), patchy alopecia areata scalp (n=8), and alopecia totalis/universalis scalp (n=8). TCRbeta CDR3 regions were amplified by immunoSEQ multiplex PCR with 35 Vbeta forward and 13 Jbeta reverse primers. Human TCRbeta sequencing covered scalp tissue and sorted CD4+ and CD8+ peripheral blood T cells from patchy and totalis/universalis alopecia areata patients and healthy controls. The study used high-throughput TCRbeta sequencing to examine T cell clonal expansion in alopecia areata, in both the C3H/HeJ mouse model and human patients. The study at large found these results: Because the treated cohort was small and included a single nonresponder, larger studies are needed to assess links between baseline CD8+ expansion and response. Unlike mouse skin, which is dominated by gammadelta T cells, normal human skin has resident alphabeta T cells that are also sequenced, and this complicates analysis of the scalp TCR repertoire. With tofacitinib, both scalp clonality and the number of expanded CD8+ clones among the top 100 scalp clones went down significantly. Shared TCR sequences between patients were less evident than in mice, which may be partly attributable to HLA diversity in the patient population. Compared with normal scalp, lesional scalp, particularly in alopecia totalis/universalis, had higher clonality and more expanded CD8+ clones, which suggests antigenic drive. Many expanded lesional clones persisted in scalp and blood during tofacitinib treatment, which may partly explain relapse after stopping treatment.

Points on this clone: Its antigen has not been determined. No per-base quality is available; no much larger clone lies one base away.

Library method: the immunoSEQ multiplex PCR assay. To provide template for TCR sequencing, every sample had RNA extracted and reverse transcribed into cDNA. SuperScript III was used for first-strand cDNA synthesis, primed with a 2:1 mix of oligo-dT and random hexamers. Amplification bias was assessed with a synthetic immune receptor repertoire, and residual bias was removed computationally. The authors' pipeline ran thus. After raw reads were preprocessed to remove errors, the CDR3 was defined following IMGT conventions as running from the conserved cysteine to phenylalanine. To get clonality, Shannon entropy was normalized by log2 of the number of productive unique TCRs and the result was subtracted from 1. Scalp TCRbeta sequences were cross-referenced with sorted blood CD4 and CD8 repertoires so that the CD4 or CD8 identity of scalp clones could be inferred. TCRdb's version of the immuneACCESS table is confined to in-frame rearrangements and falls short of the full clone set. An unresolved V gene accounts for under half of the shortfall where checked; the remainder is of unknown origin. V, J and clone size reflect that table, while D and trimming were determined from the DNA. Recorded for this sample are 150,000 to 200,000 clones; under 80% of them occurred a single time. About 1.3% of the sample goes to the ten largest clones.

The meaning of the sample's treatment or condition label: oral pan-JAK inhibitor, 5-10 mg twice daily. Peripheral blood and lesional scalp punch biopsies were obtained from patients with alopecia areata. PBMCs were isolated by density centrifugation and stained for CD3, CD4 and CD8, and CD4+ and CD8+ T cells were sorted on a FACSAria. The source material was CD4+ T cells sorted from blood, sampled at week 49, from a patient treated with tofacitinib. The receptor was isolated from a human donor with alopecia areata.

The CDR3 corresponds to CSVRIDRTTEQFF. DNA sequence: TGCAGCGTTCGAATAGACAGGACGACTGAGCAGTTCTTC. The chain is encoded by TRBV29-1 joined to TRBJ2-1; TRBD1 might be the D gene, on 6 matching bases. The germline V gene yields SQVTM for CDR1 and ANQGSEA for CDR2. V is reduced by 5 bases and J by 9 bases, leaving a spacing of 17 bases between them. The CDR3 contains 13 residues, cysteine and phenylalanine counted. Only the CDR3 region is kept as DNA, spanning 39 bases read in frame from base 1.